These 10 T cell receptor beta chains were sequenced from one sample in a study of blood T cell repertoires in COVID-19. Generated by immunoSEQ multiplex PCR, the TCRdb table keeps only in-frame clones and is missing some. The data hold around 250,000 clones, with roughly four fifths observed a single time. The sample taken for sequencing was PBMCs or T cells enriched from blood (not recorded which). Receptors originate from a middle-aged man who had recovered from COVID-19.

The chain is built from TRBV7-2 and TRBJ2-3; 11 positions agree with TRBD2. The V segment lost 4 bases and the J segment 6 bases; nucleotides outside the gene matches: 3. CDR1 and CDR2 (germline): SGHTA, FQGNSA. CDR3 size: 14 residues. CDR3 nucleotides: TGTGCCAGCAGCTCGGGACTAGCGGCCGATACGCAGTATTTT. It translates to CASSSGLAADTQYF.

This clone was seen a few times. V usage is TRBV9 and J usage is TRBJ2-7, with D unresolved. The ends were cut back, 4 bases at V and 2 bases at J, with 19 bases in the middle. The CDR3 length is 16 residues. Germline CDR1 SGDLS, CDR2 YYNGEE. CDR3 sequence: CASSPRPMAVPYEQYF. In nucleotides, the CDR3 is TGTGCCAGCAGCCCCCGTCCCATGGCCGTTCCCTACGAGCAGTACTTC.

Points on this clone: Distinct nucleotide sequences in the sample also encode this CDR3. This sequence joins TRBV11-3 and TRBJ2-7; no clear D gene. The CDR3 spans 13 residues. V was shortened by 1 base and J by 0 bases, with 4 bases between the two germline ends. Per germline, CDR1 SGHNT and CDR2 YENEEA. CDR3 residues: CASSLGASYEQYF. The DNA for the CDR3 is TGTGCCAGCAGCTTAGGGGCCTCCTACGAGCAGTACTTC. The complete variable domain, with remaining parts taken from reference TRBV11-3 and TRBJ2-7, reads EAGVVQSPRYKIIEKKQPVAFWCNPISGHNTLYWYLQNLGQGPELLIRYENEEAVDDSQLPKDRFSAERLKGVDSTLKIQPAELGDSAVYLCASSLGASYEQYFGPGTRLTVT.

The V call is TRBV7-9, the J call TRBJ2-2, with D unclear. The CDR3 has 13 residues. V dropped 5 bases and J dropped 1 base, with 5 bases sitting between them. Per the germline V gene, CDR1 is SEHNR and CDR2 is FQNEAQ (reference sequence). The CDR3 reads CASSPLNTGELFF. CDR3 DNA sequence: TGTGCCAGCAGCCCTCTGAACACCGGGGAGCTGTTTTTT.

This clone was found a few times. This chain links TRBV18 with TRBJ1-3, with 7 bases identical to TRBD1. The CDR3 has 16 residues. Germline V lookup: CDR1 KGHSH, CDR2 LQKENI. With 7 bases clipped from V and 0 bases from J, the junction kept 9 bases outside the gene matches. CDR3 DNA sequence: TGTGCCAGCTTCCCCGACAGGGTGAGCTCTGGAAACACCATATATTTT. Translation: CASFPDRVSSGNTIYF.

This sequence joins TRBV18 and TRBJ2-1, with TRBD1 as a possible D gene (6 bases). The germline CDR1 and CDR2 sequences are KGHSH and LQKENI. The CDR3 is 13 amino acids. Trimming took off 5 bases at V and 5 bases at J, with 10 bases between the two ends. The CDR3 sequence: CASSKQGHNEQFF. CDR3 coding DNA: TGTGCCAGCTCAAAACAGGGACACAATGAGCAGTTCTTC.

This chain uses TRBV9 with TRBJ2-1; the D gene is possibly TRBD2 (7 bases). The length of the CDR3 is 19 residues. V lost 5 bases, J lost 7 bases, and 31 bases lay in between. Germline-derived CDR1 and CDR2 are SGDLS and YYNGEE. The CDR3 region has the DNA TGTGCCAGCAGTGACTTCGGTGGCGGGAGCCCTAGGGGGGGGAATGAGCAGTTCTTC. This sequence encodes CASSDFGGGSPRGGNEQFF.

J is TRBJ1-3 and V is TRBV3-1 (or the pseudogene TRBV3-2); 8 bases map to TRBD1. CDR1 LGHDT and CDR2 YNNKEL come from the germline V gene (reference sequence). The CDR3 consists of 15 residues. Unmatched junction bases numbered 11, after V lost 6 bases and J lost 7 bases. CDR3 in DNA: TGTGCCAGCAGTCTACTGCGGACAGGGTGGAACACCATATATTTT. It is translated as CASSLLRTGWNTIYF.

The CDR3 loop is CATEGALGTDTQYF. Written as DNA, the CDR3 is TGTGCCACCGAAGGGGCGCTGGGCACAGATACGCAGTATTTT. The genes are TRBV24-1 and TRBJ2-3; D is possibly TRBD1 (5 bases). V was shortened by 9 bases and J by 1 base, with 13 bases between the two germline ends. The CDR3 totals 14 residues. Germline values: CDR1 KGHDR, CDR2 SFDVKD.

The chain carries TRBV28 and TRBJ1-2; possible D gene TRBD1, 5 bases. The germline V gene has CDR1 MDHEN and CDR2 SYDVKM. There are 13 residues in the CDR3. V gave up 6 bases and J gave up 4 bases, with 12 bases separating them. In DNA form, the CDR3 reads TGTGCCAGCAGGCCTACAGGTATCTATGGCTACACCTTC. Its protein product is CASRPTGIYGYTF.